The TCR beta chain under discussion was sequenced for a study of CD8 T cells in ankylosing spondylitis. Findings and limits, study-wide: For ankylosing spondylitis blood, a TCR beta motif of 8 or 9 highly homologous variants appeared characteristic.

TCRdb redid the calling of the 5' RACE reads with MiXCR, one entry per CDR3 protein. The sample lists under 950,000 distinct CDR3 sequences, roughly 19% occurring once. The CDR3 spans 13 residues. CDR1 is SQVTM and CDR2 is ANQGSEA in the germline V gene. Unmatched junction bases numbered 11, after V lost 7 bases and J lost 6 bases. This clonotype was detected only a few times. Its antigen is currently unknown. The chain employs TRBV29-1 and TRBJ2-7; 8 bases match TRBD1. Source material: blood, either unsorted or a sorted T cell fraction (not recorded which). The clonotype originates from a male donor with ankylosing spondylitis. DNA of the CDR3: TGCAGCGGGACGACGGACAGGGCGGGCGAGCAGTACTTC. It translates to CSGTTDRAGEQYF.